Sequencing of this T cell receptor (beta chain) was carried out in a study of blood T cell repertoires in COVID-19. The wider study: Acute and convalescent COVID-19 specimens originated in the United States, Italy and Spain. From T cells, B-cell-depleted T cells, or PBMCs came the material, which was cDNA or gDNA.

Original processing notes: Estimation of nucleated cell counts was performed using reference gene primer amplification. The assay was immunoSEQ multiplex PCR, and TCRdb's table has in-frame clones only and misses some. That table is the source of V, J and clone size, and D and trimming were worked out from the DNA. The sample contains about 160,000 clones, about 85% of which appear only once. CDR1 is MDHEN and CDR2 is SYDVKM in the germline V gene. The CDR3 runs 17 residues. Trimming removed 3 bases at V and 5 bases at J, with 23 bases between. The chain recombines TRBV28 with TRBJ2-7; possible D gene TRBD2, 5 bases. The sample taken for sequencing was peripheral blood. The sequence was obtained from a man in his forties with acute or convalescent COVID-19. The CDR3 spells CASSLAVGRGKRDEQYF. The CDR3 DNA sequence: TGTGCCAGCAGTTTGGCCGTAGGCCGGGGTAAAAGGGACGAGCAGTACTTC.